These 6 T cell receptor beta chains came from one sample sequenced in a study of control samples from healthy donors and cancer patients. Clones were read by immunoSEQ multiplex PCR, and TCRdb kept only the in-frame ones, dropping some. The repertoire has some 82,000 clones, around 87% of them found once; the top ten carry around 20%. Material: blood. All receptors come from a man aged 50 to 59 in good health.

CDR3 bases: TGTGCCAGCAGTTACTCCCCAGAGGATGGCTACACCTTC. Protein product: CASSYSPEDGYTF. This chain connects TRBV6-5 to TRBJ1-2; D remains unclear. Germline CDR1 MNHEY, CDR2 SVGAGI. With 0 bases removed from V and 6 bases from J, the gap between germline ends came to 8 bases. This CDR3 spans 13 amino acids.

The V call is TRBV5-6, the J call TRBJ2-7; possibly TRBD1 for D (6 bases). Germline values: CDR1 SGHDT, CDR2 YYEEEE. The CDR3 is 15 amino acids. Trimming stripped 5 bases from V and 7 bases from J, with 22 bases between. The CDR3 spells CASRTRTGTREEQYF. CDR3 DNA: TGTGCCAGCAGGACTCGAACAGGGACCAGAGAGGAGCAGTACTTC.

This clone was detected once. The genes are TRBV7-2 and TRBJ2-7, with 11 bases that match TRBD2. The CDR3 length is 16 residues. Germline-derived CDR1 and CDR2 are SGHTA and FQGNSA. V gave up 0 bases and J gave up 7 bases; unmatched junction bases: 8. The CDR3 spells CASSLALTSGSGEQYF. Here the CDR3 DNA reads TGTGCCAGCAGCTTAGCGCTCACTAGCGGGAGCGGTGAGCAGTACTTC.

This sequence joins TRBV2 and TRBJ1-1; D unresolved. V was pared by 3 bases and J by 10 bases, with 18 bases between. Germline values: CDR1 SNHLY, CDR2 FYNNEI. The CDR3 runs to 14 residues. The CDR3 region is CASSELGGESGAFF. In DNA form, the CDR3 reads TGTGCCAGCAGTGAGTTGGGTGGTGAGTCCGGAGCTTTCTTT.

The chain has TRBV30 and TRBJ2-1; unclear D gene. This CDR3 comprises 12 residues. CDR1 and CDR2 from the germline V gene are GTSNPN and SVGIG (reference sequence). V dropped 7 bases and J dropped 4 bases, with 11 bases sitting between them. The chain's CDR3 is CASSDTYNEQFF. CDR3 nucleotide sequence: TGTGCCTCCTCTGACACGTACAATGAGCAGTTCTTC.

The chain couples TRBV5-8 to TRBJ2-4; a possible D gene is TRBD1 (5 bases). The germline V gene has CDR1 SGHTS and CDR2 YDEGEE. This CDR3 region has 13 residues. The V end was cut by 0 bases, the J end by 9 bases, with 10 bases between. The CDR3 spells CASSLEGFGIQYF. In DNA form, the CDR3 reads TGTGCCAGCAGCTTGGAGGGGTTCGGCATTCAGTACTTC.